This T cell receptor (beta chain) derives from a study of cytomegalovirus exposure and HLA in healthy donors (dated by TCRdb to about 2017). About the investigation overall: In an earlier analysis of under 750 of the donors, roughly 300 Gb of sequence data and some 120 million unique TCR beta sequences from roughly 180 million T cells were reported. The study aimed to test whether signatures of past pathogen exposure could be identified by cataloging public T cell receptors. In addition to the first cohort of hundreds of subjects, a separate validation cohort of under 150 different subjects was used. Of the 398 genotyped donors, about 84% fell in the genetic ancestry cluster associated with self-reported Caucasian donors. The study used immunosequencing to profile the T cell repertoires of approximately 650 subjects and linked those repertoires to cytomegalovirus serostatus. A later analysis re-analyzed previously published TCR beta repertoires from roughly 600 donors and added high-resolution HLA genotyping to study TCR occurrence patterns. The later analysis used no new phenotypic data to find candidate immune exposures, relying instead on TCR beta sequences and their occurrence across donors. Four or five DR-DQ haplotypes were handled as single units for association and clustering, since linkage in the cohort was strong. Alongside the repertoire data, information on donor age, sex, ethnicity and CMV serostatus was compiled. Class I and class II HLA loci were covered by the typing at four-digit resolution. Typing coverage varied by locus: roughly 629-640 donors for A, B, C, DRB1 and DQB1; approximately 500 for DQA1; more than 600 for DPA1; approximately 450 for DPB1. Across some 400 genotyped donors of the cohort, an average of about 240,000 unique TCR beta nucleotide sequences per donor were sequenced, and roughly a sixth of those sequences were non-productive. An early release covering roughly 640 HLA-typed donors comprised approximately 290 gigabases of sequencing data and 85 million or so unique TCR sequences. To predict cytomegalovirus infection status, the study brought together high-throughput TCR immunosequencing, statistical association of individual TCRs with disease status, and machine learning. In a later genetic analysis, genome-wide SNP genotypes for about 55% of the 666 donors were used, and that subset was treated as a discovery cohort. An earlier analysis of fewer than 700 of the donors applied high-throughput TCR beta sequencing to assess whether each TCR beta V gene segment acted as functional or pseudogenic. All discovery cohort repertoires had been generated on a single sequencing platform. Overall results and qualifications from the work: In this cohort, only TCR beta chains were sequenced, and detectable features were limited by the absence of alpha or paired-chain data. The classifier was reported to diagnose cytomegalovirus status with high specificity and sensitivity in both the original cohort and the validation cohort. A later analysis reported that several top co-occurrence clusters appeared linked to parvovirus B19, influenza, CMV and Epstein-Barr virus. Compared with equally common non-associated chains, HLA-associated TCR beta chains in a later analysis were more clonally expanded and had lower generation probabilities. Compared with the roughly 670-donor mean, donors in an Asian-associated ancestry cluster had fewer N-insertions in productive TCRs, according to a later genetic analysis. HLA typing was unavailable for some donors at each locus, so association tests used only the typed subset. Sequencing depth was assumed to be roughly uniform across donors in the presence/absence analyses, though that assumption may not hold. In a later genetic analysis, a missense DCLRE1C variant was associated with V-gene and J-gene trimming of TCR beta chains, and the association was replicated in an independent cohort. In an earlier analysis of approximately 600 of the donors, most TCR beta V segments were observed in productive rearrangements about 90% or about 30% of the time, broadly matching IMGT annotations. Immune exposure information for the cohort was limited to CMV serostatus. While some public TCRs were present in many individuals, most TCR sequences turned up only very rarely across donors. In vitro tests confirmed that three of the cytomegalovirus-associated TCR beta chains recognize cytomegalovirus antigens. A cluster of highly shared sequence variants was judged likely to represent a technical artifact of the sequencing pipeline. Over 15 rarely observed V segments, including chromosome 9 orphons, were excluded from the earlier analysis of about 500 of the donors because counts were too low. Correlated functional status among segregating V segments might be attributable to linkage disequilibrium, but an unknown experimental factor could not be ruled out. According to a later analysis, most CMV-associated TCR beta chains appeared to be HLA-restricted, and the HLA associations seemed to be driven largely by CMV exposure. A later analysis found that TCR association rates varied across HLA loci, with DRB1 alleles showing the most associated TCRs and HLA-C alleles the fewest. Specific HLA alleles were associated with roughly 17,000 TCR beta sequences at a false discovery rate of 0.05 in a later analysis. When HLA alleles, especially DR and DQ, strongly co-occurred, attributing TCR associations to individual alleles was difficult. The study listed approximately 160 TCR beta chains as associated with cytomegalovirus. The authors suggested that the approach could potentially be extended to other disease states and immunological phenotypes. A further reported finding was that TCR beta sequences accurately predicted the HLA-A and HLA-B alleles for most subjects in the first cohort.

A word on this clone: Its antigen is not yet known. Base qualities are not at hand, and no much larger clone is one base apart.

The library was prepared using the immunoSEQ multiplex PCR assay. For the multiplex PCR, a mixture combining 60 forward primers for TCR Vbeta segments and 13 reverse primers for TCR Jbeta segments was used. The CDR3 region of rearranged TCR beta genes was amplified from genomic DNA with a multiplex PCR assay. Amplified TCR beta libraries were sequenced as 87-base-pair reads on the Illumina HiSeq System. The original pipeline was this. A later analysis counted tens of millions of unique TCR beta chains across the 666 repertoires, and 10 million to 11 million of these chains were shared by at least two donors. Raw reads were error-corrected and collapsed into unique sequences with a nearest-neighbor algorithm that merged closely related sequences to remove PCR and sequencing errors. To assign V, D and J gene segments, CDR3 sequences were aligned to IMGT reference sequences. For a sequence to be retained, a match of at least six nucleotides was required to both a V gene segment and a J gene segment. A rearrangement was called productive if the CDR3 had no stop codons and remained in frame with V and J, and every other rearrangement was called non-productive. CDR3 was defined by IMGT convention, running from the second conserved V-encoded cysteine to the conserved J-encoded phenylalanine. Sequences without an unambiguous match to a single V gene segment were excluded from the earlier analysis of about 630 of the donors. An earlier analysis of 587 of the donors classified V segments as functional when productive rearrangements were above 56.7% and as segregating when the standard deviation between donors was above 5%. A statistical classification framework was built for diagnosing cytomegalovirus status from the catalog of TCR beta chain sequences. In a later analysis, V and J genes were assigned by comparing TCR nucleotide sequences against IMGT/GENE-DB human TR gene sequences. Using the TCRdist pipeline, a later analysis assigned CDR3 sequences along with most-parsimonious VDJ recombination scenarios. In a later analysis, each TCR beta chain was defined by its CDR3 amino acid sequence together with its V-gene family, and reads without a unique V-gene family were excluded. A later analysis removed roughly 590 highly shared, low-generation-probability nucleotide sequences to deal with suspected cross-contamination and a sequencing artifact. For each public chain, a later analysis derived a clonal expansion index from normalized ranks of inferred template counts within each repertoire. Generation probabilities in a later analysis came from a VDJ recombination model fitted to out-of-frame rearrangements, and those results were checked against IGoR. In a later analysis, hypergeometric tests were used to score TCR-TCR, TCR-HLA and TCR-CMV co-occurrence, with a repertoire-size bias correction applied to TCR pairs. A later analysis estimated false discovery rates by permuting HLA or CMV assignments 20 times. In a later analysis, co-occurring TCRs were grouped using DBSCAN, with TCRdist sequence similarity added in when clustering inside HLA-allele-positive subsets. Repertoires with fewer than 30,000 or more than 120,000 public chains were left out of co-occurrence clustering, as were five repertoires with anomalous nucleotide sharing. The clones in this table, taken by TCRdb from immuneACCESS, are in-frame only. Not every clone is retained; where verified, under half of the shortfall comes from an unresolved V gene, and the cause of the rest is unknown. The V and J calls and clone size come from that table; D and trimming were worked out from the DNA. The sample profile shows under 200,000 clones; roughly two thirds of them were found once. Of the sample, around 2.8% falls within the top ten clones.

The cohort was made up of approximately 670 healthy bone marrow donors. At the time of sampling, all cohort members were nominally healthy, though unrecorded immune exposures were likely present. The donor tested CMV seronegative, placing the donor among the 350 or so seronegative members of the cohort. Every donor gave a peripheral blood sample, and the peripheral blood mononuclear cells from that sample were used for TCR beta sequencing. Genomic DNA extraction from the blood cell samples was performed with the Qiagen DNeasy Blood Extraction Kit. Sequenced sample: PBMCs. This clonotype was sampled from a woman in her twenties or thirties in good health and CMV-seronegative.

The sequenced DNA is TGTGCCAGCAGCGCCCCCTATACGGAGGAGCAGTTCTTC. Protein translation: CASSAPYTEEQFF. In this chain, TRBV9 is recombined with TRBJ2-1; the D gene is unclear. V and J lose 3 bases and 10 bases, and a span of 14 bases separates them. Looking up the germline V gene yields CDR1 SGDLS and CDR2 YYNGEE. Spanning cysteine to phenylalanine, the CDR3 consists of 13 amino acids. The kept DNA is CDR3 alone, 39 bases in frame from the first base. The full variable domain, completed from the reference TRBV9 and TRBJ2-1 proteins outside the CDR3, reads DSGVTQTPKHLITATGQRVTLRCSPRSGDLSVYWYQQSLDQGLQFLIQYYNGEERAKGNILERFSAQQFPDLHSELNLSSLELGDSALYFCASSAPYTEEQFFGPGTRLTVL.